The 28 T cell receptor beta chains in this list originate from one sample, sequenced in a study of graft-versus-host responses after intestinal transplantation. Sequencing was performed with immunoSEQ multiplex PCR; in TCRdb, only in-frame clones are kept and a portion is missing. This table holds approximately 9,000 clones, 25% to 30% found once. The starting material was alloreactive CD4+ T cells from a mixed lymphocyte reaction culture, obtained before intestinal transplant. Subset described: CFSE-low proliferating T cells sorted from approximately six-day pre-transplant mixed lymphocyte reaction (GvH or HvG direction). These receptors were collected from a human patient who received an intestinal transplant.

This clone is categorized as medium-sized. The V call is TRBV5-1, the J call TRBJ1-2; D is uncertain. The germline CDR1 and CDR2 sequences are SGHRS and YFSETQ. The CDR3 spans 11 residues. V lost 6 bases, J lost 7 bases, and 10 bases lay in between. The CDR3 DNA sequence: TGCGCCAGCACTACCGGAGTTGGCTACACCTTC. Translation: CASTTGVGYTF.

This clone was found a few times. V gene TRBV30 combines with J gene TRBJ2-7; TRBD2 agrees at 9 bases. The J segment lost 3 bases and the V segment lost 0 bases, leaving 3 bases of the junction unmatched. Germline lookup yields CDR1 GTSNPN and CDR2 SVGIG (reference sequence). The CDR3 is made up of 14 amino acids. The CDR3 loop reads CAWSVGAGGYEQYF. CDR3 in DNA: TGTGCCTGGAGTGTAGGAGCGGGAGGCTACGAGCAGTACTTC.

This clone is termed medium-sized (0.01 to 0.1%). The rearrangement joins TRBV13 to TRBJ2-7; 7 nucleotides line up with TRBD2. The CDR3 spans 15 residues. Per germline, CDR1 PRHDT and CDR2 FYEKMQ (reference sequence). With V trimmed by 6 bases and J by 3 bases, 11 bases remained unmatched. The CDR3: CASSSQGLLSYEQYF. For the CDR3, the DNA is TGTGCCAGCAGTTCTCAGGGACTATTGAGCTACGAGCAGTACTTC.

In its sample, this clone was seen a few times. The rearrangement uses TRBV10-3 and TRBJ2-5; 9 bases agree with TRBD1. Germline V CDR1 and CDR2: ENHRY, SYGVKD. Trimming took 3 bases from V and 9 from J; bases not matched to a gene: 8. CDR3 length equals 14 residues. CDR3 amino acids: CAISESGTGHPQYF. In nucleotides, the CDR3 is TGTGCCATCAGTGAATCCGGGACAGGGCATCCCCAGTACTTC.

The V gene is TRBV6-6, the J gene TRBJ1-1; D uncertain. The CDR3 is 12 residues long. Germline V CDR1 and CDR2: MNHNY, SVGAGI (reference sequence). Trimming cost V 6 bases and J 1 base, with 6 bases left between them. The CDR3, as DNA: TGTGCCAGCAGCAGGACGAACACTGAAGCTTTCTTT. This sequence encodes CASSRTNTEAFF.

V gene TRBV5-1 combines with J gene TRBJ1-1; 7 positions match TRBD1. The trim removed 4 bases at V and 8 bases at J, leaving 14 bases unmatched. Germline CDR1 is SGHRS and CDR2 is YFSETQ. The CDR3 contains 15 residues. CDR3 DNA sequence: TGCGCCAGCAGCGCCGGGACAGAGGATAAACTAGAAGCTTTCTTT. Its protein product is CASSAGTEDKLEAFF.

This chain connects TRBV4-1 to TRBJ2-7, with TRBD2 identical over 11 bases. Looked up from germline, CDR1 is MGHRA and CDR2 is YSYEKL. V was clipped by 1 base and J by 2 bases; unmatched bases: 7. The CDR3 loop spans 17 amino acids. The CDR3 DNA follows: TGCGCCAGCAGCCAAGCAGACCTAGCGGGAGGTCCCTACGAGCAGTACTTC. It is translated as CASSQADLAGGPYEQYF.

This clone was found a few times. This chain joins TRBV4-1 and TRBJ2-7; possible D gene TRBD2, 7 bases. CDR1 and CDR2 from the germline V gene are MGHRA and YSYEKL. Trimming cost V 1 base and J 5 bases, with 15 bases left between them. This CDR3 is 15 amino acids long. In DNA, the CDR3 is TGCGCCAGCAGCCAAGTCCCGGGGGGCTCGGACGAGCAGTACTTC. This gives the protein CASSQVPGGSDEQYF.

The sample holds a few counts of this clone. The rearrangement links TRBV6-1 to TRBJ2-1, with TRBD2 as a possible D gene (6 bases). The V gene's germline CDR1 is MNHNS and CDR2 SASEGT. The ends were cut back, 8 bases at V and 7 bases at J, with 18 bases in the middle. This CDR3 spans 14 amino acids. The CDR3 loop reads CASFTGSYGNEQFF. Here the CDR3 DNA reads TGTGCCAGCTTCACCGGGAGTTACGGAAATGAGCAGTTCTTC.

The DNA for the CDR3 is TGTGCCACCAGCTCAGGGACATACGAAGGGCAGTACTTC. Amino acids: CATSSGTYEGQYF. The chain has TRBV6-5 and TRBJ2-7; D may be TRBD1 (6 bases). Germline CDR1 MNHEY, CDR2 SVGAGI. The CDR3 sequence is 13 residues long. V lost 10 bases, J lost 9 bases, and 22 bases lay in between.

In its sample, this clone is medium-sized. This chain connects TRBV7-3 to TRBJ2-3; unclear D gene. The V gene lost 4 bases and the J gene lost 2 bases, with 13 bases spanning the gap. From germline, CDR1 is SGHTA and CDR2 FQGTGA. The CDR3 contains 15 residues. CDR3 loop: CASSSPGGVTDTQYF. CDR3 nucleotides: TGTGCCAGCAGCTCCCCCGGTGGAGTCACAGATACGCAGTATTTT.

V gene TRBV9 combines with J gene TRBJ2-1, with D perhaps given as TRBD1 or TRBD2 (5 bases each). The ends were cut back, 0 bases at V and 7 bases at J, with 20 bases in the middle. The CDR3 length is 17 residues. CDR1 is SGDLS and CDR2 is YYNGEE in the germline V gene. CDR3 sequence: CASSVALGTVRGNEQFF. The CDR3 DNA is TGTGCCAGCAGCGTAGCCCTAGGGACGGTCCGCGGTAATGAGCAGTTCTTC. Variable domain in full (rest from reference TRBV9 and TRBJ2-1): DSGVTQTPKHLITATGQRVTLRCSPRSGDLSVYWYQQSLDQGLQFLIQYYNGEERAKGNILERFSAQQFPDLHSELNLSSLELGDSALYFCASSVALGTVRGNEQFFGPGTRLTVL.

This clone is labeled as medium-sized (0.01 to 0.1%). The CDR3 nucleotides are TGTGCCAGCAGCGTAGACCAGCAGAGCTCCTACGAGCAGTACTTC. This encodes CASSVDQQSSYEQYF. V usage is TRBV9 and J usage is TRBJ2-7, with no clear D. V lost 0 bases, J lost 0 bases, and 10 bases lay in between. This CDR3 is built from 15 residues. Looked up from germline, CDR1 is SGDLS and CDR2 is YYNGEE. Full variable domain (outside the CDR3, taken from reference TRBV9 and TRBJ2-7): DSGVTQTPKHLITATGQRVTLRCSPRSGDLSVYWYQQSLDQGLQFLIQYYNGEERAKGNILERFSAQQFPDLHSELNLSSLELGDSALYFCASSVDQQSSYEQYFGPGTRLTVT.

J is TRBJ2-3 and V is TRBV7-8, with TRBD1 identical over 7 bases. The germline CDR1 and CDR2 sequences are SGHVS and FQNEAQ. CDR3 length: 13 amino acids. V shed 2 bases and J 4 bases; nucleotides not matched to a gene: 0. The CDR3 reads CASSLQGADTQYF. The DNA for the CDR3 is TGTGCCAGCAGCTTACAGGGGGCAGATACGCAGTATTTT.

In this sample, this clone turned up a few times. The chain joins TRBV6-6 to TRBJ2-1; TRBD1 is a possible D gene (5 bases). V was pared by 1 base and J by 13 bases, with 20 bases between. This CDR3 contains 15 residues. Per germline, CDR1 MNHNY and CDR2 SVGAGI (reference sequence). The CDR3: CASSYLDTTIHNQFF. The CDR3 DNA reads as TGTGCCAGCAGTTACTTGGACACAACAATACATAACCAGTTCTTC.

In its sample, this clone was seen a few times. The chain uses TRBV7-6 and TRBJ2-7; D gene uncertain. V was clipped by 9 bases and J by 4 bases, with 25 bases between them. Germline V CDR1 and CDR2: SGHVS, FNYEAQ. This CDR3 contains 16 residues. This chain's CDR3 is CASFFFTQKAAYEQYF. CDR3 nucleotides: TGTGCCAGTTTTTTTTTCACGCAGAAGGCGGCATACGAGCAGTACTTC.

There are a few counts of this clone. The chain is built from TRBV14 and TRBJ2-3; perhaps D is TRBD1 or TRBD2 (8 bases each). V dropped 4 bases and J dropped 6 bases, with 44 bases sitting between them. Germline CDR1 SGHDN, CDR2 FVKESK. The CDR3 consists of 24 residues. The CDR3 nucleotides read TGTGCCAGCAGCCGAACCCCGGGACAGGAGAGGGGCGGGAGGCTAACGGACCCACCGGATACGCAGTATTTT. Its translation: CASSRTPGQERGGRLTDPPDTQYF. The full variable domain, rest sourced from reference TRBV14 and TRBJ2-3, is EAGVTQFPSHSVIEKGQTVTLRCDPISGHDNLYWYRRVMGKEIKFLLHFVKESKQDESGMPNNRFLAERTGGTYSTLKVQPAELEDSGVYFCASSRTPGQERGGRLTDPPDTQYFGPGTRLTVL.

The gene calls are TRBV27 and TRBJ2-1, with D tentatively TRBD2 (5 bases). The V end lost 3 bases, the J end lost 6 bases, and 9 bases lay between the germline ends. The CDR3 loop spans 13 amino acids. CDR1 is MNHEY and CDR2 is SMNVEV in the germline V gene (reference sequence). In nucleotides, the CDR3 is TGTGCCAGCAGTTTCAGTAGCGCCAATGAGCAGTTCTTC. Amino acids: CASSFSSANEQFF.

This rearrangement joins TRBV7-3 to TRBJ2-7; weak D call: TRBD1 (6 bases). Germline CDR1 SGHTA, CDR2 FQGTGA. Trimming removed 5 bases from V and 2 bases from J, with 13 bases in between. The CDR3 has 14 residues. The CDR3 sequence is CASSAFDRPYEQYF. The CDR3 DNA is TGTGCCAGCAGCGCTTTTGACAGGCCCTACGAGCAGTACTTC.

This clone was detected only a few times. The chain joins TRBV4-3 to TRBJ1-1, with no clear D. CDR1 is LGHNA, CDR2 YSLEER, per germline. V dropped 1 base and J dropped 0 bases, with 6 bases sitting between them. The CDR3 is made up of 14 amino acids. In DNA form, the CDR3 reads TGCGCCAGCAGCCAAGGGGGAATGAACACTGAAGCTTTCTTT. The encoded protein is CASSQGGMNTEAFF.

This clone was counted between two and nine times. The chain carries TRBV11-1 and TRBJ1-5, with D perhaps TRBD1 (6 bases). Trimming shortened V by 5 bases and J by 3 bases, and 14 bases separated the two germline ends. In germline, CDR1 is SGHAT, CDR2 FQDESV (reference sequence). The CDR3 contains 15 residues. CDR3 sequence reads: CASSQLGHANQPQHF. The CDR3 nucleotides are TGTGCCAGCAGCCAACTGGGACACGCCAATCAGCCCCAGCATTTT.

The chain has TRBV28 and TRBJ2-1, with 7 bases aligning to TRBD2. Germline assignment: CDR1 MDHEN and CDR2 SYDVKM. The CDR3 covers 14 residues. With 6 bases clipped from V and 5 bases from J, the junction kept 7 bases outside the gene matches. The CDR3 sequence: CASRGDYRDNEQFF. The DNA of the CDR3 is TGTGCCAGCAGGGGGGACTACCGAGACAATGAGCAGTTCTTC.

The chain couples TRBV6-6 to TRBJ1-2, with no clear D. The CDR3 totals 14 residues. Germline CDR1 is MNHNY and CDR2 is SVGAGI (reference sequence). V lost 2 bases to trimming and J lost 6 bases, with 13 bases between them. CDR3 in amino acids: CASSYGSQVNGYTF. DNA for the CDR3: TGTGCCAGCAGTTACGGTTCCCAGGTGAATGGCTACACCTTC.

The chain employs TRBV9 and TRBJ2-7, with TRBD2 matching 12 bases. The CDR3 is 17 residues long. V trimming: 3 bases; J trimming: 7 bases; junction bases outside the gene matches: 14. In germline, CDR1 is SGDLS, CDR2 YYNGEE. The CDR3 coding sequence is TGTGCCAGCAGCGCCTTAACTAGCGGGAGGCCCCCGGGGGAGCAGTACTTC. Translating gives CASSALTSGRPPGEQYF.

This clone has only a few counts. The gene calls are TRBV30 and TRBJ1-5, with D uncertain. Germline V lookup: CDR1 GTSNPN, CDR2 SVGIG (reference sequence). Trimming took off 4 bases at V and 3 bases at J, with 7 bases between the two ends. This CDR3 has 12 residues. In DNA form, the CDR3 reads TGTGCCTGGAACAGTTACAATCAGCCCCAGCATTTT. Protein: CAWNSYNQPQHF.

The chain carries TRBV6-5 and TRBJ2-7, with TRBD2 as a possible D gene (6 bases). The CDR3 extends over 15 amino acids. CDR1 and CDR2 from the germline V gene are MNHEY and SVGAGI. V was trimmed by 3 bases and J by 2 bases, leaving 14 bases between them. The CDR3 DNA follows: TGTGCCAGCAGTTATTCAGCGGAGGGACCCTACGAGCAGTACTTC. Amino acid sequence: CASSYSAEGPYEQYF.

The chain is built from TRBV5-4 and TRBJ2-3; D call uncertain. The CDR3 contains 15 residues. V gave up 4 bases and J gave up 6 bases, with 18 bases separating them. Germline values: CDR1 SGHNT, CDR2 YYREEE (reference sequence). CDR3 in amino acids: CASSPKAPSPDTQYF. As DNA, the CDR3 is TGTGCCAGCAGCCCTAAAGCCCCCTCCCCGGATACGCAGTATTTT.

This clone has a handful of counts. In nucleotides, the CDR3 is TGTGCCAGCAGTCCTATGGGTTGGGGGGACTACTACAATGAGCAGTTCTTC. Translation gives CASSPMGWGDYYNEQFF. V is TRBV28 and J is TRBJ2-1; 7 nucleotides align to TRBD2. In germline, CDR1 is MDHEN, CDR2 SYDVKM. The CDR3 runs 17 residues. The V segment lost 5 bases and the J segment 3 bases; nucleotides outside the gene matches: 13.